In its sample, the clone carrying this T cell receptor beta chain was seen a few times. Its matching antigen is unknown. This sample was included in a study of T cell repertoires in cytomegalovirus infection. Study conclusions and caveats: In two of eight donors, the top clonotype was HLA-C-restricted CMV-specific.

A single record per CDR3 protein comes from TCRdb applying MiXCR to the reads. The sample records some 700,000 distinct CDR3 sequences, roughly 35% being singletons. The source material was PBMCs. The TCR sequence derives from a human donor in good health (CMV status not recorded). Some clones in this sample may be carry-over from other donors' samples.

The CDR3 reads CASSIAGSDEQFF. As DNA, the CDR3 is TGTGCCAGTAGTATAGCTGGTAGCGATGAGCAGTTCTTC. The chain employs TRBV19 and TRBJ2-1; weak D call: TRBD2 (5 bases). CDR1 and CDR2 (germline): LNHDA, SQIVND (reference sequence). The CDR3 consists of 13 residues. Trimming stripped 1 base from V and 8 bases from J, with 9 bases between.